The entry that follows covers one TCR beta chain sequence. Using its own MiXCR run on the RT-PCR reads, TCRdb lists one record per CDR3 protein. The sample lists about 700,000 distinct CDR3 sequences, around 14% seen once, with 3% to 4.5% in the top ten. The germline V gene encodes CDR1 DFQATT and CDR2 SNEGSKA (reference sequence). This CDR3 has 14 residues. V gave up 4 bases and J gave up 5 bases; unmatched junction bases: 8. This sequence was found in a female donor in good health, serving as a healthy control. Sequencing was performed on memory CD4+ T cells from blood. V gene TRBV20-1 combines with J gene TRBJ2-3, with TRBD1 matching 8 bases. The CDR3 loop reads CSAIPPQGEDTQYF. For the CDR3, the DNA is TGCAGTGCTATTCCTCCACAGGGGGAAGATACGCAGTATTTT.